The rows below give T cell receptor beta chains drawn from one sample of a study of naive and memory T cell subsets. TCRdb reprocessed the 5' RACE reads via MiXCR and lists one record per CDR3 protein. The sample yields tens of thousands of distinct CDR3 sequences, around 4.2% seen once. The receptors shown here come from a male donor in good health. Both conserved end residues are part of each CDR3. D genes are given only for firm matches. Where a row states a size, it is once, few, many or the class of an expanded clone; other rows omit it.

v_gene	abundance	j_gene	d_gene	CDR3aa	CDR3nt
TRBV3-1	many	TRBJ1-3	NA	CASSSKMRTGNTIYF	TGTGCCAGCAGTTCAAAAATGCGGACTGGAAACACCATATATTTT
TRBV10-3	many	TRBJ2-1	TRBD2	CAISESSGTSGIARPYNEQFF	TGTGCCATCAGTGAGTCCTCAGGGACTAGCGGGATTGCACGCCCCTACAATGAGCAGTTCTTC
TRBV28	many	TRBJ2-5	TRBD1	CASSRWTGNQETQYF	TGTGCCAGCAGCCGATGGACAGGGAACCAAGAGACCCAGTACTTC
TRBV5-1	many	TRBJ2-2	TRBD1	CASSLGRFGQGFTGELFF	TGCGCCAGCAGCTTGGGCAGGTTCGGACAGGGCTTCACCGGGGAGCTGTTTTTT
TRBV20-1	few	TRBJ1-5	TRBD1	CSAKHQTGGINSNQPQHF	TGCAGTGCTAAACACCAGACAGGGGGAATTAATAGCAATCAGCCCCAGCATTTT
TRBV6-5	many	TRBJ2-3	TRBD2	CASNYRLAGSTDTQYF	TGTGCCAGCAATTACCGCCTAGCGGGGAGCACAGATACGCAGTATTTT
TRBV6-2/TRBV6-3	many	TRBJ2-4	TRBD2	CASKSPSGGLPLAKNIQYF	TGTGCCAGCAAGTCCCCTAGCGGGGGGCTCCCTTTAGCCAAAAACATTCAGTACTTC
TRBV19	many	TRBJ2-2	NA	CASSIGANTGELFF	TGTGCCAGTAGTATTGGTGCGAACACCGGGGAGCTGTTTTTT
TRBV29-1	few	TRBJ2-7	NA	CSARGGGGEQYF	TGCAGCGCACGCGGGGGCGGGGGAGAGCAGTACTTC
TRBV6-5	medium-sized	TRBJ2-7	TRBD1	CASSYSTGAPLEQYF	TGTGCCAGCAGTTACTCGACAGGGGCCCCCCTCGAGCAGTACTTC
TRBV20-1	many	TRBJ2-7	NA	CSARRLVPYEQYF	TGCAGTGCTAGAAGGCTAGTCCCCTACGAGCAGTACTTC
TRBV5-1	many	TRBJ1-1	NA	CASSLALEVRGFGAFF	TGCGCCAGCAGCTTGGCCCTTGAGGTCAGGGGCTTTGGAGCTTTCTTT
TRBV11-2	many	TRBJ2-1	NA	CASSLAADEQFF	TGTGCCAGCAGCTTAGCAGCGGATGAGCAGTTCTTC
TRBV14	many	TRBJ2-1	NA	CASSQSGGGGSYNEQFF	TGTGCCAGCAGCCAATCCGGGGGAGGAGGATCGTACAATGAGCAGTTCTTC
TRBV29-1	many	TRBJ2-5	TRBD1	CSGGTGTQETQYF	TGCAGCGGCGGGACAGGGACCCAAGAGACCCAGTACTTC
TRBV29-1	many	TRBJ2-7	NA	CSVDAGNYEQYF	TGCAGCGTTGACGCAGGGAACTACGAGCAGTACTTC
TRBV20-1	few	TRBJ1-4	TRBD1	CSARTGFNEKLFF	TGCAGTGCTAGGACAGGGTTCAATGAAAAACTGTTTTTT
TRBV18	many	TRBJ2-7	NA	CASSRLVSRNSKSSYEQYF	TGTGCCAGCTCACGGCTTGTCTCCCGAAACTCGAAAAGCTCCTACGAGCAGTACTTC
TRBV12-3/TRBV12-4	many	TRBJ2-7	TRBD2	CASSHESGGPYEQYF	TGTGCCAGCAGCCACGAGAGCGGGGGCCCCTACGAGCAGTACTTC
TRBV12-3/TRBV12-4	NA	TRBJ2-3	TRBD1	CASSIGTVTDTQYF	TGTGCCAGCAGTATAGGGACAGTTACAGATACGCAGTATTTT
TRBV5-1	many	TRBJ2-7	NA	CASSLDLYEQYF	TGCGCCAGCAGCTTGGACCTCTACGAGCAGTACTTC
TRBV15	many	TRBJ2-7	NA	CATSKRYEQYF	TGTGCCACCAGTAAACGCTACGAGCAGTACTTC
TRBV6-2/TRBV6-3	many	TRBJ2-3	TRBD1	CASSNRQGTAQGADTQYF	TGTGCCAGCAGCAACCGACAGGGGACAGCTCAGGGCGCAGATACGCAGTATTTT
TRBV3-1	many	TRBJ2-7	NA	CASSQDPDPVPHEQYF	TGTGCCAGCAGCCAAGACCCTGACCCGGTTCCCCACGAGCAGTACTTC
TRBV11-2	many	TRBJ2-5	TRBD1	CASSKPPGQGPETQYF	TGTGCCAGCAGCAAACCTCCGGGACAGGGGCCAGAGACCCAGTACTTC
TRBV18	many	TRBJ1-4	NA	CASSLQGRNEKLFF	TGTGCCAGCTCACTGCAGGGACGTAATGAAAAACTGTTTTTT
TRBV19	few	TRBJ2-1	NA	CASSIRGGVSSNEQFF	TGTGCCAGTAGTATAAGGGGCGGGGTGTCCAGCAATGAGCAGTTCTTC
TRBV5-1	many	TRBJ1-6	TRBD1	CASSSPSDRDNSPLHF	TGCGCCAGCAGCTCCCCTTCGGACAGGGACAATTCACCCCTCCACTTT
TRBV11-2	medium-sized	TRBJ1-2	NA	CASSSTGGGSSYTF	TGTGCCAGCAGCTCGACAGGAGGGGGGTCGTCATACACCTTC
TRBV20-1	many	TRBJ2-5	NA	CSATGRQQETQYF	TGCAGTGCTACCGGGAGACAGCAAGAGACCCAGTACTTC
TRBV10-2	many	TRBJ1-2	NA	CASSEFRLGGYTF	TGCGCCAGCAGTGAGTTTCGTCTAGGAGGCTACACCTTC
TRBV21-1	many	TRBJ1-4	NA	CASSQGQGDEKLFF	TGTGCCAGCAGCCAAGGGCAGGGGGATGAAAAACTGTTTTTT
TRBV11-2	few	TRBJ2-3	TRBD1	CASSLAGARGPSTDTQYF	TGTGCCAGCAGCTTAGCCGGCGCTAGGGGGCCCTCCACAGATACGCAGTATTTT
TRBV3-1	many	TRBJ2-7	NA	CASSQNWVTEQYF	TGTGCCAGCAGCCAGAACTGGGTAACCGAGCAGTACTTC
TRBV7-2	many	TRBJ2-1	NA	CASSLGLNEQFF	TGTGCCAGCAGCTTAGGACTAAATGAGCAGTTCTTC
TRBV7-8	many	TRBJ2-1	NA	CASSSALPGSYNEQFF	TGTGCCAGCAGCTCCGCCCTCCCGGGCTCCTACAATGAGCAGTTCTTC
TRBV2	many	TRBJ2-1	NA	CASSGRGRSYNEQFF	TGTGCCAGCAGTGGAAGGGGTCGGTCCTACAATGAGCAGTTCTTC
TRBV24-1	many	TRBJ2-3	NA	CATSDLLVGDLYTDTQYF	TGTGCCACCAGTGATTTGCTCGTGGGTGACCTTTACACAGATACGCAGTATTTT
TRBV24-1	many	TRBJ1-5	TRBD1	CATSDRDRDWNQPQHF	TGTGCCACCAGTGACCGCGACAGGGATTGGAATCAGCCCCAGCATTTT
TRBV2	many	TRBJ2-7	NA	CASSEFGTRTYEQYF	TGTGCCAGCAGTGAGTTCGGGACACGCACCTACGAGCAGTACTTC